This record looks at one TCR beta chain sequence and its context. What it recognizes is unknown. The protocol was immunoSEQ multiplex PCR, while the TCRdb copy is restricted to in-frame clones and leaves out a portion. The sample records roughly 60,000 clones, roughly 89% being singletons. This CDR3 region has 15 residues. J lost 8 bases, V lost 2 bases, and 10 bases had no gene match. Germline CDR1 and CDR2: SGHKS and YYEKEE (reference sequence). The data are from a study of OX40 agonist ivuxolimab in advanced cancers. Study-level points and caveats: Both blood CD4+ and CD8+ T cells showed clonal growth by week 6 at 0.1 to 3.0 mg/kg. Relative to CD4+, CD8+ T cells held more expanded clones on average.

The sequences come from CD4+ or CD8+ T cells sorted from blood, collected in a trial of the OX40 agonist ivuxolimab. The receptor was derived from an adult with an advanced solid tumor such as melanoma, head and neck, liver or kidney cancer. The rearrangement links TRBV5-5 to TRBJ2-1, with 7 positions matching TRBD1. CDR3 sequence reads: CASSFRGQSTDEQFF. The CDR3 DNA sequence: TGTGCCAGCAGCTTCCGGGGACAGAGTACCGATGAGCAGTTCTTC.